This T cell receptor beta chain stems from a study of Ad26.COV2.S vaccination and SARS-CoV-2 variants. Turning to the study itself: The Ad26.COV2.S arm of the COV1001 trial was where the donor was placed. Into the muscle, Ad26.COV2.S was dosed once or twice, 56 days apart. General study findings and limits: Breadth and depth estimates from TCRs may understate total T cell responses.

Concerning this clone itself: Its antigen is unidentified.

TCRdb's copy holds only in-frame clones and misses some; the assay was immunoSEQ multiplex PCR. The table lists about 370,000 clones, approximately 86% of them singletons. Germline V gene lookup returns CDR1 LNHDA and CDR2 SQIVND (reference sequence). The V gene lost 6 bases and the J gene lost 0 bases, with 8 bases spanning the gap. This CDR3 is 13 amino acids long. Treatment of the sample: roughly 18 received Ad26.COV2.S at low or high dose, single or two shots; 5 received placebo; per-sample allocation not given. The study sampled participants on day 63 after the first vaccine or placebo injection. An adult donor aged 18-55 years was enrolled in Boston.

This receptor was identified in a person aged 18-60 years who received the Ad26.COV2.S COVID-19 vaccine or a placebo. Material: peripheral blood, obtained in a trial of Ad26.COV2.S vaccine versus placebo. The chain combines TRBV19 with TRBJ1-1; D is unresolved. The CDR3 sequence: CASSYGMNTEAFF. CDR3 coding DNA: TGTGCCAGTAGCTACGGGATGAACACTGAAGCTTTCTTT.